The 8 T cell receptor beta chains below were found in one sample sequenced in a study of control samples from healthy donors and cancer patients. Libraries were prepared by immunoSEQ multiplex PCR; TCRdb keeps only in-frame clonotypes and omits some of them. The sample consists of over 150,000 clones, 85% to 95% of them appearing once. Source material: blood. These receptors all stem from a woman under 30 in good health.

The chain carries TRBV6-5 and TRBJ2-3; 10 bases map to TRBD1. Trimming at V came to 6 bases and at J to 4 bases, leaving 7 bases not matched to a gene. The CDR3 contains 15 residues. Germline loops: CDR1 MNHEY, CDR2 SVGAGI. The CDR3 DNA sequence: TGTGCCAGCAGAGGGGACAGGGGTATTTCAGATACGCAGTATTTT. As protein: CASRGDRGISDTQYF.

The chain has TRBV12-3 or TRBV12-4 and TRBJ2-7; D not resolved. This CDR3 region has 12 residues. Trimming pared 6 bases from V and 2 bases from J, leaving 8 bases between. CDR3 sequence (DNA): TGTGCCAGCAGCCGCCGGGCCTACGAGCAGTACTTC. This translates into CASSRRAYEQYF.

The chain employs TRBV19 and TRBJ2-1; no clear D. The CDR3 is 14 residues long. Germline CDR1 and CDR2: LNHDA and SQIVND (reference sequence). The V end was cut by 3 bases, the J end by 6 bases, with 12 bases between. The CDR3 DNA is TGTGCCAGTAGTATCGACGGACGTCTCAATGAGCAGTTCTTC. Its protein is CASSIDGRLNEQFF.

The genes are TRBV4-2 and TRBJ2-1, with TRBD2 identical over 8 bases. Germline-derived CDR1 and CDR2 are LGHNA and YNFKEQ. The CDR3 is 16 residues long. The ends lost 5 bases at V and 2 bases at J; junction bases unmatched: 8. The CDR3 DNA is TGTGCCAGCAGCTCCTCGCGGGGGGTTCCCTACAATGAGCAGTTCTTC. It encodes CASSSSRGVPYNEQFF.

The count of this clone is one. The V and J genes are TRBV10-1 and TRBJ2-1; 8 nucleotides match TRBD2. Unmatched junction bases numbered 9, after V lost 3 bases and J lost 8 bases. Germline V gene data show CDR1 as WNHNN and CDR2 as SYGVQD (reference sequence). The CDR3 has 15 residues. CDR3 nucleotide sequence: TGCGCCAGCAGTGAAGGTCCGGGAGGGGCCGATGAGCAGTTCTTC. Translated: CASSEGPGGADEQFF.

The chain employs TRBV29-1 and TRBJ2-5; the match to TRBD2 covers 9 bases. Germline CDR1 is SQVTM and CDR2 is ANQGSEA. The CDR3 sequence is 13 residues long. V gave up 8 bases and J gave up 4 bases; unmatched junction bases: 8. The DNA for the CDR3 is TGCAGCTCCGGCGGCGGGGGGGCAGAGACCCAGTACTTC. Amino acids: CSSGGGGAETQYF.

This chain joins TRBV18 and TRBJ1-1; TRBD1 might be the D (5 bases). Germline loops: CDR1 KGHSH, CDR2 LQKENI. Trimming cost V 6 bases and J 1 base, with 12 bases left between them. CDR3 size: 14 residues. CDR3 in DNA: TGTGCCAGCTCTGCGGCGGGGGGGAACACTGAAGCTTTCTTT. Translating gives CASSAAGGNTEAFF.

The chain has TRBV19 and TRBJ1-5, with TRBD1 as a possible D gene (5 bases). The CDR3 is 14 amino acids. CDR1 is LNHDA, CDR2 SQIVND, per germline (reference sequence). The ends were cut back, 6 bases at V and 1 base at J, with 10 bases in the middle. CDR3 bases: TGTGCCAGTAGCCGGGACGGGAGCAATCAGCCCCAGCATTTT. Translation: CASSRDGSNQPQHF.